This T cell receptor (beta chain) was recovered during a study of T cell responses to AZD1222 COVID-19 vaccine. The CDR3 loop spans 16 amino acids. Trimming pared 2 bases from V and 2 bases from J, leaving 14 bases between. The germline gives CDR1 MNHEY, CDR2 SVGEGT. Study-wide findings and caveats: Recipients of two AZD1222 doses showed rising Spike-specific TCR breadth and depth.

Method: immunoSEQ multiplex PCR; TCRdb's copy keeps in-frame clones and lacks some. Its listing shows about 140,000 clones. A remark on this clone: Antigen specificity is unknown.

Sequencing was performed on peripheral blood. This clonotype originated in an adult in good health. The chain joins TRBV6-2 or TRBV6-3 to TRBJ2-3, with D perhaps TRBD1 or TRBD2 (6 bases each). The CDR3 DNA sequence: TGTGCCAGCAGTTACGGGTCGGGGGCCCACACAGATACGCAGTATTTT. Translated, it gives CASSYGSGAHTDTQYF.